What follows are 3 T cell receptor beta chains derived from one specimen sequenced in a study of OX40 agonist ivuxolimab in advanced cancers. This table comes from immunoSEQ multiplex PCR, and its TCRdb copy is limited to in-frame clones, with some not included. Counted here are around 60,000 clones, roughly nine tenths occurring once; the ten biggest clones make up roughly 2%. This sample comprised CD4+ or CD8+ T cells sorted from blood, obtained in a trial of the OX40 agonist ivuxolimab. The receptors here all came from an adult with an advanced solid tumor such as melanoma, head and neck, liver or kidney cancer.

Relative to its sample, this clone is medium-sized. The CDR3 loop reads CASSLEDGGQGADEQYF. The DNA for the CDR3 is TGTGCCAGCAGCTTAGAGGACGGGGGACAGGGTGCGGACGAGCAGTACTTC. The chain is built from TRBV7-8 and TRBJ2-7, with TRBD1 matching over 9 bases. After removal of 1 base from V and 5 bases from J, the junction contained 12 bases not matched to a gene. This CDR3 is built from 17 residues. CDR1 SGHVS and CDR2 FQNEAQ come from the germline V gene.

This CDR3 is CASSSQEGTEAFF. The CDR3 nucleotides read TGTGCCAGCAGCTCTCAAGAAGGGACTGAAGCTTTCTTT. V is TRBV7-6 and J is TRBJ1-1; D gene ambiguous. V was pared by 4 bases and J by 5 bases, with 11 bases between. The CDR3 is made up of 13 amino acids. CDR1 and CDR2 (germline): SGHVS, FNYEAQ.

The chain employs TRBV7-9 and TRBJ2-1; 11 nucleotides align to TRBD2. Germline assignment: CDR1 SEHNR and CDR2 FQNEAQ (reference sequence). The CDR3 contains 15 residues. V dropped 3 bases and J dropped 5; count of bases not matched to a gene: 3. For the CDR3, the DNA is TGTGCCAGCAGCTTTAGCGGGGGGGCTAACAATGAGCAGTTCTTC. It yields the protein CASSFSGGANNEQFF.